The 13 T cell receptor beta chains below come from one sample, sequenced in a study of cytotoxic CD8 clonotypes in ibrutinib-treated CLL. The repertoire was sequenced with immunoSEQ multiplex PCR; TCRdb's copy has only in-frame clones and lacks some. The sample comprises approximately 200,000 clones, 72% of which are singletons, and roughly 12% rests with the top ten. The source was PBMCs, collected after 24 months of ibrutinib treatment. The origin of the receptors is a human donor with chronic lymphocytic leukemia.

This rearrangement joins TRBV27 to TRBJ2-3; perhaps TRBD2 as D (5 bases). Trimming removed 5 bases from V and 5 bases from J, with 11 bases in between. Looked up from germline, CDR1 is MNHEY and CDR2 is SMNVEV (reference sequence). This CDR3 is built from 13 residues. CDR3 bases: TGTGCCAGCAGTACCCACACTAGAGATACGCAGTATTTT. Its translation is CASSTHTRDTQYF.

This chain connects TRBV27 to TRBJ2-7; 12 nucleotides line up with TRBD1. This CDR3 region has 15 residues. The germline CDR1 and CDR2 sequences are MNHEY and SMNVEV (reference sequence). The J segment lost 5 bases and the V segment lost 9 bases, leaving 11 bases of the junction unmatched. The CDR3 nucleotides read TGTGCCAGATACGATGAGGGGGACAGGGGGCACGAGCAGTACTTC. This codes for CARYDEGDRGHEQYF.

The chain has TRBV4-1 and TRBJ2-7, with D maybe TRBD2 (6 bases). Per the germline V gene, CDR1 is MGHRA and CDR2 is YSYEKL. The CDR3 is 15 amino acids. V was trimmed by 1 base and J by 3 bases, leaving 13 bases between them. The CDR3 coding sequence is TGCGCCAGCAGCCAAGGGACTATCGTGGGCTACGAGCAGTACTTC. Its protein is CASSQGTIVGYEQYF.

V is TRBV4-1 and J is TRBJ2-7; D is ambiguous. V gave up 1 base and J gave up 2 bases, with 12 bases separating them. Germline CDR1 is MGHRA and CDR2 is YSYEKL. The CDR3 runs to 15 residues. The CDR3 DNA reads as TGCGCCAGCAGCCAAGTTTGGAGACAAGCCTACGAGCAGTACTTC. It translates to CASSQVWRQAYEQYF.

This clone occurred a few times. The chain carries TRBV27 and TRBJ2-2, with TRBD1 matching 11 bases. Trimming at V came to 5 bases and at J to 3 bases, leaving 5 bases not matched to a gene. The germline V gene has CDR1 MNHEY and CDR2 SMNVEV (reference sequence). This CDR3 spans 16 amino acids. DNA of the CDR3: TGTGCCAGCAGTGCGGACAGGGGGCGCTACACCGGGGAGCTGTTTTTT. Encoded protein: CASSADRGRYTGELFF.

The chain employs TRBV9 and TRBJ2-1; 8 bases match TRBD2. V was clipped by 0 bases and J by 5 bases; unmatched bases: 10. Germline V gene sequence: CDR1 SGDLS, CDR2 YYNGEE. CDR3 length equals 17 residues. The CDR3 here is CASSVVSHGRVDNEQFF. In DNA form, the CDR3 reads TGTGCCAGCAGCGTAGTCAGTCACGGGAGGGTTGACAATGAGCAGTTCTTC.

This clone has a handful of counts. V and J are TRBV6-1 and TRBJ1-2, with a possible D match to TRBD1 (6 bases). The CDR3 sequence is 14 residues long. V was trimmed by 2 bases and J by 5 bases, leaving 12 bases between them. Germline CDR1 reads MNHNS; CDR2 reads SASEGT. Written as DNA, the CDR3 is TGTGCCAGCAGTGAACAGGGGCTTGAATATGGCTACACCTTC. Protein: CASSEQGLEYGYTF.

The chain employs TRBV30 and TRBJ2-2; weak D call: TRBD1 (6 bases). V lost 6 bases and J 4 bases, leaving 15 bases between the germline ends. CDR1 GTSNPN and CDR2 SVGIG come from the germline V gene (reference sequence). This CDR3 is 14 amino acids long. The CDR3 spells CACNQGQITGELFF. For the CDR3, the DNA is TGTGCCTGTAACCAGGGGCAGATCACCGGGGAGCTGTTTTTT.

The V gene is TRBV28, the J gene TRBJ1-1; D remains unclear. The CDR3 loop spans 13 amino acids. V was trimmed by 5 bases and J by 0 bases, leaving 7 bases between them. CDR1 is MDHEN and CDR2 is SYDVKM in the germline V gene. CDR3 protein: CASSDPMNTEAFF. CDR3 sequence (DNA): TGTGCCAGCAGTGACCCCATGAACACTGAAGCTTTCTTT. The full variable domain, rest sourced from reference TRBV28 and TRBJ1-1, is DVKVTQSSRYLVKRTGEKVFLECVQDMDHENMFWYRQDPGLGLRLIYFSYDVKMKEKGDIPEGYSVSREKKERFSLILESASTNQTSMYLCASSDPMNTEAFFGQGTRLTVV.

This clone came up once. This rearrangement joins TRBV28 to TRBJ2-1; D gene unclear. Germline assignment: CDR1 MDHEN and CDR2 SYDVKM. CDR3 length: 14 amino acids. V was clipped by 5 bases and J by 10 bases, with 18 bases between them. Here the CDR3 reads CASSDLLIGNEQFF. The CDR3 nucleotides are TGTGCCAGCAGTGACCTTTTGATTGGAAACGAGCAGTTCTTC. Together with reference TRBV28 and TRBJ2-1, the CDR3 gives the full variable domain: DVKVTQSSRYLVKRTGEKVFLECVQDMDHENMFWYRQDPGLGLRLIYFSYDVKMKEKGDIPEGYSVSREKKERFSLILESASTNQTSMYLCASSDLLIGNEQFFGPGTRLTVL.

The rearrangement uses TRBV11-2 and TRBJ2-2; a possible D gene is TRBD1 (5 bases). CDR3 length: 15 residues. The V and J ends lost 6 bases and 1 base respectively, with 12 bases between them. Germline V gene data show CDR1 as SGHAT and CDR2 as FQNNGV. DNA of the CDR3: TGTGCCAGCAGGCAGGGCTACGGGAACACCGGGGAGCTGTTTTTT. It translates to CASRQGYGNTGELFF.

This chain links TRBV29-1 with TRBJ2-5; 10 nucleotides align to TRBD2. Germline CDR1 and CDR2: SQVTM and ANQGSEA. V dropped 1 base and J dropped 4; count of bases not matched to a gene: 6. The CDR3 length is 15 residues. CDR3 DNA sequence: TGCAGCGTTGAAGTGGGAGCGGGAGGGGTAGAGACCCAGTACTTC. Encoded protein: CSVEVGAGGVETQYF.

There are a few counts of this clone. CDR3 DNA sequence: TGCGCCAGCAGCCCACGACAGGGCAATCAGCCCCAGCATTTT. It specifies CASSPRQGNQPQHF. The rearrangement links TRBV4-1 to TRBJ1-5; tentative D call: TRBD1 (6 bases). The CDR3 is made up of 14 amino acids. The V gene lost 4 bases and the J gene lost 2 bases, with 9 bases spanning the gap. Germline V gene sequence: CDR1 MGHRA, CDR2 YSYEKL.